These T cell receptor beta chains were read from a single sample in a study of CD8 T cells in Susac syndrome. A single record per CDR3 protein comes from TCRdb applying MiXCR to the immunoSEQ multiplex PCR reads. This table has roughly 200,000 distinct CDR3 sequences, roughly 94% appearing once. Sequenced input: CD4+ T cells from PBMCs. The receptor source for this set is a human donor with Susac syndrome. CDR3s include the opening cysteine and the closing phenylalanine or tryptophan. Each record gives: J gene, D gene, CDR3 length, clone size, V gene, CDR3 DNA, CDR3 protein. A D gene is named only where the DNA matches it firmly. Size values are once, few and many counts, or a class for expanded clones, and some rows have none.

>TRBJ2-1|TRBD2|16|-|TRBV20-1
TGCAGTGCTAGCTTAGCGGGAGGGATTATCTACAATGAGCAGTTCTTC
CSASLAGGIIYNEQFF
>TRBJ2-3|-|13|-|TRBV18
TGTGCCAGCTCACCAACAGGGCCAGATACGCAGTATTTT
CASSPTGPDTQYF
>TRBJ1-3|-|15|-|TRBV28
TGTGCCAGCAGTTTAAGGGATTCCTCTGGAAACACCATATATTTT
CASSLRDSSGNTIYF
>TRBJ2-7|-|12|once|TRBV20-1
TGCAGTGCTAGGCCTCCTAGCTACGAGCAGTACTTC
CSARPPSYEQYF
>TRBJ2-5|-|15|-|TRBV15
TGTGCCACCAGCAGAGATAATTACCTGATGGGGACCCAGTACTTC
CATSRDNYLMGTQYF
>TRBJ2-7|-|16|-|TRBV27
TGTGCCAGCAGCCGTCGTCCGAACCAGGGCTCCTACGAGCAGTACTTC
CASSRRPNQGSYEQYF
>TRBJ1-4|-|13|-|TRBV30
TGTGCCTGGAGTGGTAGAGGTGCTGAAAAACTGTTTTTT
CAWSGRGAEKLFF
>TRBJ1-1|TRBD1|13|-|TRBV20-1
TGCAGGGGACAGGGCCCGATGAACACTGAAGCTTTCTTT
CRGQGPMNTEAFF
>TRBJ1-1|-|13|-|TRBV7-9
TGTGCCAGCAGCTTAAGCTCGAACACTGAAGCTTTCTTT
CASSLSSNTEAFF
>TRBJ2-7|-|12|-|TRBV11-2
TGTGCCAGCAGCTTCCTTACCCACGAGCAGTACTTC
CASSFLTHEQYF
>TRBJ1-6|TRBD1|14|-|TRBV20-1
TGCAGTGCCATTCCGGGACAGGGACAATCACCCCTCCACTTT
CSAIPGQGQSPLHF
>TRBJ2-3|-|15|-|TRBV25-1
TGTGCCAGCAGTTCAAGGGACCCCAGCACAGATACGCAGTATTTT
CASSSRDPSTDTQYF
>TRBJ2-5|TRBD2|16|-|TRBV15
TGTGCCACCAGCAGGGCTAGCGGGGGAGGCCAAGAGACCCAGTACTTC
CATSRASGGGQETQYF
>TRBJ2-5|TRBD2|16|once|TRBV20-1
TGCAGTGCTCAGACCGGACTAGCGGGAGTCTGGGAGACCCAGTACTTC
CSAQTGLAGVWETQYF
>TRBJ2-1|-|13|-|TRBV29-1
TGCAGCGTTGAAGAGATCCCGTGGAATGAGCAGTTCTTC
CSVEEIPWNEQFF
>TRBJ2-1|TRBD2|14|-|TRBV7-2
TGTGCCAGCAGCGCCGGGACTAGCGGGAGGGCTCGGTTCTTC
CASSAGTSGRARFF
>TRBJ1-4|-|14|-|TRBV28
TGTGCCACCAGGGAGGGGAGGACTAATGAAAAACTGTTTTTT
CATREGRTNEKLFF
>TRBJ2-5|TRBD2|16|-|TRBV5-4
TGTGCCAGCAGCTCCGCGGGGGTCCCCGAGGGAGAGACCCAGTACTTC
CASSSAGVPEGETQYF
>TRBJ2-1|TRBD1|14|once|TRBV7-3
TGTGCCAGCGGTGATGGACAGGGTTTTAATGAGCAGTTCTTC
CASGDGQGFNEQFF
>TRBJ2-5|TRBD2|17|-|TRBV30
TGTGCCTGGAGGGGACTAGCGGGGGGTCCGTACCAAGAGACCCAGTACTTC
CAWRGLAGGPYQETQYF
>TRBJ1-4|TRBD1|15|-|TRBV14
TGTGCCAGCAGCCAAAGATGGGACAGGAGAGAAAGACTGTTTTTT
CASSQRWDRRERLFF
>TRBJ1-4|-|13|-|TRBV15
TGTGCCACAGGAACATATACCAATGAAAAACTGTTTTTT
CATGTYTNEKLFF
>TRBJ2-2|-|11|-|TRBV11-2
TGTGCCAGCAGCTTACTAGGGGAGCTGTTTTTT
CASSLLGELFF
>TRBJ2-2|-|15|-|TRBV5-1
TGCGCCAGCAGCTTCTCAGGGGCCGACACCGGGGAGCTGTTTTTT
CASSFSGADTGELFF
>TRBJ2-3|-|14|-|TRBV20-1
TGCAGTGCTAAGGGGGAATGGAGCACAGATACGCAGTATTTT
CSAKGEWSTDTQYF
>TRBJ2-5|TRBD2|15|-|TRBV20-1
TGCAGTGCTAGAGATTGGAGACTAGCGTCAGAGACCCAGTACTTC
CSARDWRLASETQYF
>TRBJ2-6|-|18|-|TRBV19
TGTGCCAGTAGTGTCCCCGGACATAACCTATCTGGGGCCAACGTCCTGACTTTC
CASSVPGHNLSGANVLTF
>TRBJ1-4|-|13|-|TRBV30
TGTGCCTGGAGTGCGGGAACTAATGAAAAACTGTTTTTT
CAWSAGTNEKLFF
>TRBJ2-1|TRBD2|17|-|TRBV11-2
TGTGCCAGCAGGCGACCCCAGGTGCGGGAGAGGTACAATGAGCAGTTCTTC
CASRRPQVRERYNEQFF
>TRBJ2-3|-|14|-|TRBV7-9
TGTGCCAGCAGCTCGGACTCTATCACAGATACGCAGTATTTT
CASSSDSITDTQYF
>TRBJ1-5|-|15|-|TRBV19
TGTGCCAGTAGCCCCTGGGCAGAGCCTCTAAGGCCCCAGCATTTT
CASSPWAEPLRPQHF
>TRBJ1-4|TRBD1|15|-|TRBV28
TGTGCCAGCAGTTTACCCGGGACAGCGTCTGAAAAACTGTTTTTT
CASSLPGTASEKLFF
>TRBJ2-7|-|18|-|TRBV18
TGTGCCAGCTCACTGATCACCGGGAGCTCGACTTCGCTCTACGAGCAGTACTTC
CASSLITGSSTSLYEQYF
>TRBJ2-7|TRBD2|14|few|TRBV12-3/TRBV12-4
TGTGCCAGCAGCCAGCGGGGGGGACCCTACGAGCAGTACTTC
CASSQRGGPYEQYF
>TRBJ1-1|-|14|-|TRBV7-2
TGTGCCAGCAGCTTAAGGGGTCAAGGCGCTGAAGCTTTCTTT
CASSLRGQGAEAFF
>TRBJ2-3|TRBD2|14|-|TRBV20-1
TGCAGTGCTAGACCGGGAGGTACCACAGATACGCAGTATTTT
CSARPGGTTDTQYF
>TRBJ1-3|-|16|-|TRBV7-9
TGTGCCAGCAGCTTCGGTGGCAGGAACTCTGGAAACACCATATATTTT
CASSFGGRNSGNTIYF
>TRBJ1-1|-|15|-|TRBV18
TGTGCCAGCTCACCTCGGGGGGCGTCGAACACTGAAGCTTTCTTT
CASSPRGASNTEAFF
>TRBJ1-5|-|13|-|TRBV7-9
TGTGCCAGCAGCATGACGGAGAATCAGCCCCAGCATTTT
CASSMTENQPQHF
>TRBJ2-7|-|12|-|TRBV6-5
TGTGCCAGCAGGGATGGGAACGGCGAGCAGTACTTC
CASRDGNGEQYF
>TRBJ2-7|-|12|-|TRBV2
TGTGCCAGCAGTGAAGATAGCTGGGAGCAGTACTTC
CASSEDSWEQYF
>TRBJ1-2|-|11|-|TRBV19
TGTGCCAGTGATTCTGACTATGGCTACACCTTC
CASDSDYGYTF
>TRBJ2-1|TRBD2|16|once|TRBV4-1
TGCGCCAGCACCCAGAGAGGCGGGAGCTCCTACAATGAGCAGTTCTTC
CASTQRGGSSYNEQFF
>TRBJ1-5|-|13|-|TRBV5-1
TGCGCCAGCAGCTTGGGGATGGAGCAGCCCCAGCATTTT
CASSLGMEQPQHF
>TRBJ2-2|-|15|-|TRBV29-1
TGCAGCGTCAGGGACGGGGGTTCCGACACCGGGGAGCTGTTTTTT
CSVRDGGSDTGELFF
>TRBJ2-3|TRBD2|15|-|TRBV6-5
TGTGCCAGCAGCCCTCCCAGCGGGGGGGCTAATACGCAGTATTTT
CASSPPSGGANTQYF
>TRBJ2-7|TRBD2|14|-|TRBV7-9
TGTGCCAGCAGCTCGGGGGGGCCTAGCGTCGAGCAGTACTTC
CASSSGGPSVEQYF
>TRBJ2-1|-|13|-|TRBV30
TGTGCCTGGAGTCTAGGACGGTACAATGAGCAGTTCTTC
CAWSLGRYNEQFF
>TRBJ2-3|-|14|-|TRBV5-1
TGCGCCAGCACTCAGGGGCCTAGCACAGATACGCAGTATTTT
CASTQGPSTDTQYF
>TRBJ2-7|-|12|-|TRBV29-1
TGCAGCGTTGCAGGATCGTCCTACGAGCAGTACTTC
CSVAGSSYEQYF
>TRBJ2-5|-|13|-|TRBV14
TGTGCCAGCAGTTTCGGAGCACAAGAGGCCCAGTACTTC
CASSFGAQEAQYF
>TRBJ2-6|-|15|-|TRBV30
TGTGCCTGGAACATTGGCAGCTCTGGGGCCAACGTCCTGACTTTC
CAWNIGSSGANVLTF
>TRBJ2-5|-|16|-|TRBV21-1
TGTGCCAGCAGCAGCCCGCGGTCGGCTCACCAAGAGACCCAGTACTTC
CASSSPRSAHQETQYF